This T cell receptor beta chain was profiled in a study of blood T cell repertoires in COVID-19. Turning to the study itself: The origin of the acute and convalescent COVID-19 samples was the United States, Italy and Spain. Sample material is recorded as cDNA or gDNA derived from T cells, B-cell-depleted T cells, or PBMCs.

Authors' analysis steps: Nucleated cell counts were estimated from reference gene primer amplification. This table comes from immunoSEQ multiplex PCR, and its TCRdb copy is limited to in-frame clones, with some not included. Clone size and V and J calls were adopted from that table, with D and trimming inferred from the DNA. Altogether about 280,000 clones are present, roughly 90% being singletons, with the ten largest covering about 8.6%. Germline V gives CDR1 SGHAT, CDR2 FQNNGV. The CDR3 runs to 17 residues. Trimming pared 2 bases from V and 0 bases from J, leaving 16 bases between. The rearrangement links TRBV11-2 to TRBJ2-5, with a weak D call TRBD2 (7 bases). The clonotype was recovered from a man aged 18 to 29 with active or convalescent COVID-19. Sequences were obtained from peripheral blood. The CDR3 loop reads CASSLRGGAVYQETQYF. The DNA for the CDR3 is TGTGCCAGCAGCTTAAGGGGGGGCGCGGTGTACCAAGAGACCCAGTACTTC.